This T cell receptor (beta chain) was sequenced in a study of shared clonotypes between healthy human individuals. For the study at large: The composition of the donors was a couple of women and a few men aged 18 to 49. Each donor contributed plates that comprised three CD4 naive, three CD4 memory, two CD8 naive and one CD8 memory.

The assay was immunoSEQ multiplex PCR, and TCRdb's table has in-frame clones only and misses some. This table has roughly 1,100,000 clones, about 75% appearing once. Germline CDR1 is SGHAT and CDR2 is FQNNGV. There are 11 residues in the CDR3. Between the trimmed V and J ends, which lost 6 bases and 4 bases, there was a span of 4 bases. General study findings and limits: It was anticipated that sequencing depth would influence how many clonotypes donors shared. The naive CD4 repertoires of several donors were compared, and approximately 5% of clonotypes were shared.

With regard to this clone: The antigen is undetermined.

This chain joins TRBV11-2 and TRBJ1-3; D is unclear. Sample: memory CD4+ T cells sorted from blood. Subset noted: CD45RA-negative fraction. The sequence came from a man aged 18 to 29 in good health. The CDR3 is CASRQGNTIYF. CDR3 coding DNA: TGTGCCAGCAGACAAGGAAACACCATATATTTT.